Sequencing of this TCR beta chain was carried out in a study of blood T cell repertoires in COVID-19. The CDR3 is 11 residues long. Trimming removed 6 bases from V and 7 bases from J, with 7 bases in between. TCRdb's copy holds only in-frame clones and misses some; the assay was immunoSEQ multiplex PCR. Here the sample spans about 190,000 clones, approximately 84% being singletons. The specimen sequenced was PBMCs or T cells enriched from blood (not recorded which). The chain employs TRBV12-3 or TRBV12-4 and TRBJ2-1; tentative D call: TRBD2 (6 bases). The sequence was collected from a woman in her twenties or thirties who had recovered from COVID-19. The CDR3: CASRSGNEQFF. The CDR3 DNA reads as TGTGCCAGCAGAAGCGGGAATGAGCAGTTCTTC.